The clone carrying this T cell receptor beta chain was counted only a few times. The antigen is unknown. The TCRbeta library incorporated unique molecular identifiers. TCRdb re-analysed the PCR reads in MiXCR, keeping a single row per CDR3 protein. This sample has some 300,000 distinct CDR3 sequences, with over 9.5% found just once. These data belong to a study of T-cell reconstitution after alpha-beta-depleted transplantation in children. General study points: Certain patients had high TCRbeta diversity at day 60, and it came from recipient T cells and thymic progenitors that survived. Expanded graft clones numbering several hundred reportedly gave rise to alpha-beta T cells about two months after transplant. Counts and diversity of T cells one year after transplant came mostly from newly produced T cells.

CDR3 length: 17 residues. In germline, CDR1 is SGHTA, CDR2 FQGNSA. V trimming: 1 base; J trimming: 0 bases; junction bases outside the gene matches: 9. The origin of this receptor is a boy less than two years old with acute myeloid leukemia, due to receive a stem cell transplant. The V call is TRBV7-2, the J call TRBJ2-7, with 7 bases identical to TRBD2. Sequenced material: PBMCs, taken before TCRalphabeta/CD19-depleted stem cell transplant. The CDR3 protein is CASSLVVASGYSYEQYF. The CDR3 region has the DNA TGTGCCAGCAGCTTAGTTGTGGCTAGCGGCTACTCCTACGAGCAGTACTTC. Using reference TRBV7-2 and TRBJ2-7 for the parts outside the CDR3, the full variable domain is GAGVSQSPSNKVTEKGKDVELRCDPISGHTALYWYRQSLGQGLEFLIYFQGNSAPDKSGLPSDRFSAERTGGSVSTLTIQRTQQEDSAVYLCASSLVVASGYSYEQYFGPGTRLTVT.